The TCR beta chain described here comes from a study of blood T cell repertoires in COVID-19. Background on the study: Acute and convalescent COVID-19 specimens originated in the United States, Italy and Spain. T cells, B-cell-depleted T cells, or PBMCs provided the cDNA or gDNA that served as material.

The V segment lost 0 bases and the J segment 9 bases; nucleotides outside the gene matches: 5. The CDR3 contains 14 residues. Germline V gives CDR1 PRHDT, CDR2 FYEKMQ (reference sequence). Patients from Seattle were sampled longitudinally, starting during active infection. Original data processing: Counts of nucleated cells, estimated from reference gene primer amplification, were obtained. The repertoire was sequenced with immunoSEQ multiplex PCR; TCRdb's copy has only in-frame clones and lacks some. V, J and clone size derive from that table, while D and trimming were established from the DNA sequence. The profile shows 350,000 or so clones, approximately 89% of them singletons.

The sequenced material came from peripheral blood. The genes are TRBV13 and TRBJ2-1; 7 bases fit TRBD1. This clonotype originated in a woman in her thirties with COVID-19, enrolled during active disease. The CDR3: CASSLGNRGSEQFF. The CDR3 coding sequence is TGTGCCAGCAGCTTAGGGAACAGGGGTAGTGAGCAGTTCTTC.